The 16 T cell receptor beta chains below all came from one sample that was sequenced in a study of blood T cell repertoires in COVID-19. Generated by immunoSEQ multiplex PCR, the TCRdb table keeps only in-frame clones and is missing some. Among around 25,000 clones listed, approximately 85% were seen once. The sample was peripheral blood. The receptors shown here come from a man aged 70 or older in a cohort sampled during active COVID-19.

The chain employs TRBV4-3 and TRBJ1-6, with 10 bases matching TRBD1. CDR1 LGHNA and CDR2 YSLEER come from the germline V gene. V dropped 0 bases and J dropped 6; count of bases not matched to a gene: 2. The CDR3 runs to 16 residues. The CDR3 region is CASSQDRDRGNSPLHF. The CDR3 bases are TGCGCCAGCAGCCAAGATCGGGACAGGGGTAATTCACCCCTCCACTTT.

Regarding this clone: Sequence at one end of the junction differs from germline and may be a read error. The chain uses TRBV7-7 and TRBJ2-5; D may be TRBD2 (6 bases). Germline V gives CDR1 SSHAT, CDR2 FNYEAQ (reference sequence). The CDR3 runs to 12 residues. In nucleotides, the CDR3 is TGTGCTAGCAGCCCAACCGGGGGGACCCAGTACTTC. Protein product: CASSPTGGTQYF.

J is TRBJ2-1 and V is TRBV19; 8 bases fit TRBD1. Germline CDR1 is LNHDA and CDR2 is SQIVND (reference sequence). Trimming took 0 bases from V and 4 from J; bases not matched to a gene: 2. The length of the CDR3 is 15 residues. The CDR3 sequence is CASSIDDRGYNEQFF. The DNA for the CDR3 is TGTGCCAGTAGTATAGACGACAGGGGATACAATGAGCAGTTCTTC.

The chain has TRBV5-4 and TRBJ2-7, with 9 positions matching TRBD1. The CDR3 loop spans 14 amino acids. Germline V gene sequence: CDR1 SGHNT, CDR2 YYREEE (reference sequence). With 4 bases clipped from V and 5 bases from J, the junction kept 7 bases outside the gene matches. CDR3 nucleotides: TGTGCCAGCAGCCGAGGGGGACAGGGCCACGAGCAGTACTTC. Residues: CASSRGGQGHEQYF.

The CDR3 DNA follows: TGTGCCAGTCTCGGGACAGGAAGCAATCAGCCCCAGCATTTT. Translation gives CASLGTGSNQPQHF. V gene TRBV19 combines with J gene TRBJ1-5, with 8 nucleotides matching TRBD1. This CDR3 comprises 14 residues. In germline, CDR1 is LNHDA, CDR2 SQIVND (reference sequence). V was clipped by 8 bases and J by 1 base; unmatched bases: 4.

This CDR3 is CASSLVAGEEQYF. The CDR3 DNA follows: TGTGCCAGCAGTTTAGTGGCAGGGGAGGAGCAGTACTTC. The chain joins TRBV12-3 or TRBV12-4 to TRBJ2-7; possible D gene TRBD1, 6 bases. The CDR3 loop spans 13 amino acids. Trimming shortened V by 1 base and J by 7 bases, and 11 bases separated the two germline ends.

The rearrangement joins TRBV9 to TRBJ2-6; D remains unclear. Germline CDR1 and CDR2: SGDLS and YYNGEE. This CDR3 spans 15 amino acids. Trimming pared 3 bases from V and 0 bases from J, leaving 7 bases between. The CDR3 region is CASSAMSSGANVLTF. The CDR3 DNA follows: TGTGCCAGCAGCGCGATGAGCTCTGGGGCCAACGTCCTGACTTTC. The whole variable domain, filled in from reference TRBV9 and TRBJ2-6, reads DSGVTQTPKHLITATGQRVTLRCSPRSGDLSVYWYQQSLDQGLQFLIQYYNGEERAKGNILERFSAQQFPDLHSELNLSSLELGDSALYFCASSAMSSGANVLTFGAGSRLTVL.

This clone appeared a few times. This chain uses TRBV6-2 or TRBV6-3 with TRBJ1-1; TRBD1 is a possible D gene (6 bases). The CDR3 loop spans 14 amino acids. V was trimmed by 5 bases and J by 5 bases, leaving 15 bases between them. Germline assignment: CDR1 MNHEY and CDR2 SVGEGT. In nucleotides, the CDR3 is TGTGCCAGCAGTACGATACAGGGAAATACTGAAGCTTTCTTT. Translated, it gives CASSTIQGNTEAFF.

The V and J genes are TRBV6-1 and TRBJ1-2; no firm D call. This CDR3 region has 16 residues. With 1 base removed from V and 8 bases from J, the gap between germline ends came to 20 bases. Germline V gene lookup returns CDR1 MNHNS and CDR2 SASEGT. The CDR3 region has the DNA TGTGCCAGCAGTGAAGGGTGGGCGTTGGCCCGGAACGGCTACACCTTC. This gives the protein CASSEGWALARNGYTF.

This chain uses TRBV4-2 with TRBJ1-1; D call uncertain. V lost 1 base and J 1 base, leaving 10 bases between the germline ends. The CDR3 runs to 15 residues. Germline CDR1 is LGHNA and CDR2 is YNFKEQ. As DNA, the CDR3 is TGTGCCAGCAGCCAAGTTTCGGGAGGGAACACTGAAGCTTTCTTT. Translation gives CASSQVSGGNTEAFF.

The chain couples TRBV19 to TRBJ2-1; 8 nucleotides match TRBD1. Germline CDR1 reads LNHDA; CDR2 reads SQIVND (reference sequence). The trim removed 2 bases at V and 7 bases at J, leaving 1 base unmatched. The CDR3 covers 13 residues. The CDR3 bases are TGTGCCAGTAGTATACAGGGGGCAAATGAGCAGTTCTTC. Its translation: CASSIQGANEQFF.

For the CDR3, the DNA is TGCGCCAGCAGCTTCGGGGACAGGGAGGAGAACGAGCAGTACTTC. Protein sequence: CASSFGDREENEQYF. The chain is built from TRBV5-1 and TRBJ2-7, with TRBD1 matching over 9 bases. V lost 2 bases to trimming and J lost 5 bases; unmatched junction nucleotides: 8. Germline CDR1 reads SGHRS; CDR2 reads YFSETQ. The length of the CDR3 is 15 residues.

CDR3: CASSRPTGGRNNSPLHF. CDR3 DNA: TGTGCCAGCAGCCGCCCCACAGGGGGCCGGAATAATTCACCCCTCCACTTT. The chain is built from TRBV3-1 (or the pseudogene TRBV3-2) and TRBJ1-6, with 9 bases matching TRBD1. Germline loops: CDR1 LGHDT, CDR2 YNNKEL (reference sequence). The CDR3 runs 17 residues. J was trimmed by 5 bases and V by 4 bases; bases with no gene match: 9.

This sequence joins TRBV6-4 and TRBJ2-1; D remains ambiguous. Germline V CDR1 and CDR2: MRHNA, SNTAGT. This CDR3 has 13 amino acids. V gave up 5 bases and J gave up 9 bases, with 14 bases separating them. CDR3 DNA: TGTGCCAGCAGTACGTTTTTCGGTGGTGAGCAGTTCTTC. Its translation is CASSTFFGGEQFF.

The V gene is TRBV9, the J gene TRBJ2-7; TRBD2 matches at 10 bases. Germline assignment: CDR1 SGDLS and CDR2 YYNGEE. V shed 0 bases and J 6 bases; nucleotides not matched to a gene: 9. The CDR3 is made up of 16 amino acids. CDR3 amino acids: CASSVASGRAGGEQYF. CDR3 DNA sequence: TGTGCCAGCAGCGTAGCCAGCGGGAGGGCCGGGGGCGAGCAGTACTTC. The full variable domain, completed using reference TRBV9 and TRBJ2-7, is DSGVTQTPKHLITATGQRVTLRCSPRSGDLSVYWYQQSLDQGLQFLIQYYNGEERAKGNILERFSAQQFPDLHSELNLSSLELGDSALYFCASSVASGRAGGEQYFGPGTRLTVT.

This clone appeared a single time. The V call is TRBV7-9, the J call TRBJ1-2; possibly TRBD1 for D (6 bases). The CDR3 has 14 residues. V was trimmed by 5 bases and J by 3 bases, leaving 13 bases between them. From germline, CDR1 is SEHNR and CDR2 FQNEAQ (reference sequence). In DNA, the CDR3 is TGTGCCAGCAGCCTCAGGACAGAGGACTATGGCTACACCTTC. Residues: CASSLRTEDYGYTF.